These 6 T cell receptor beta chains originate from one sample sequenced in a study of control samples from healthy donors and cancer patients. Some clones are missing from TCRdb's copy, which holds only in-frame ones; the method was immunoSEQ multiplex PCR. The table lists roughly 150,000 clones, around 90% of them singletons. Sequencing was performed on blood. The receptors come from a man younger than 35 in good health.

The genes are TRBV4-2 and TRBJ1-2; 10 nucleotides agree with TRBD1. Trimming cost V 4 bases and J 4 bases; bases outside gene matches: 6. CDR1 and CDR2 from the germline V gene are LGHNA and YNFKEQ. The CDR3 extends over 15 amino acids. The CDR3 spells CASSRGTGELYGYTF. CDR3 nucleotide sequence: TGTGCCAGCAGCCGGGGGACAGGGGAACTCTATGGCTACACCTTC.

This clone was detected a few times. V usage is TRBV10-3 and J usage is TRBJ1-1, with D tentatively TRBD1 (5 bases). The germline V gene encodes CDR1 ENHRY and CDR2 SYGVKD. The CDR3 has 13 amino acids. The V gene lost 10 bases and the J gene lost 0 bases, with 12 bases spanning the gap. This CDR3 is CATGQEMNTEAFF. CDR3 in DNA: TGTGCCACAGGGCAGGAGATGAACACTGAAGCTTTCTTT.

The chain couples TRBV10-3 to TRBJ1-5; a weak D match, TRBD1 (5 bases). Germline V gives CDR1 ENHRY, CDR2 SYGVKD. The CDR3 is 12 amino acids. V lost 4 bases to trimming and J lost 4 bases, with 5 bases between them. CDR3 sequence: CAISGQNQPQHF. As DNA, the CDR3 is TGTGCCATCAGTGGACAGAATCAGCCCCAGCATTTT.

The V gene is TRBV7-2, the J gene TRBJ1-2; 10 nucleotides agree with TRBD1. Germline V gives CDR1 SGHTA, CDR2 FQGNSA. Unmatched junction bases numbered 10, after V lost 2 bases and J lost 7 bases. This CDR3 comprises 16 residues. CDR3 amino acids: CASSLRSGQGIVGYTF. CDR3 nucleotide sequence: TGTGCCAGCAGCTTAAGGTCGGGACAGGGGATTGTTGGCTACACCTTC.

CDR3: CASSSYRGIQYF. The DNA for the CDR3 is TGTGCCAGCAGTTCATACAGGGGCATTCAGTACTTC. The chain couples TRBV12-3 or TRBV12-4 to TRBJ2-4; 7 bases line up with TRBD1. The V and J ends lost 4 bases and 9 bases, in that order; junction bases with no gene match: 3. The CDR3 sequence is 12 residues long.

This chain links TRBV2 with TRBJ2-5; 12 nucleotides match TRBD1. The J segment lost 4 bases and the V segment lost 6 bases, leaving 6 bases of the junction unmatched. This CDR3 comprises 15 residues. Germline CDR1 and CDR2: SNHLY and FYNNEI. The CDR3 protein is CASRRGQGAGETQYF. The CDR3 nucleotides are TGTGCCAGCAGGAGGGGACAGGGGGCCGGAGAGACCCAGTACTTC.